This TCR beta chain was recorded in a study of technical replicates of blood from several donors (dated by TCRdb to 2015 to 2018). There are 19 amino acids in the CDR3, from cysteine to phenylalanine inclusive. The kept DNA is CDR3 alone, 57 bases in frame from the first base. Comments on this clone: Its antigen is not yet known. Within one base of it there is no much larger clone, and no base qualities were kept.

Library generation was performed with the immunoSEQ multiplex PCR assay. TCRdb stores this immuneACCESS table with in-frame sequences only. Part of the clones is absent; in the studies checked, under half of the shortfall reflects unresolved V genes, and no reason is known for the rest. Across this sample there are 75,000 to 90,000 clones, with 85% to 95% seen only once. About 0.37% of the sample belongs to the ten largest clones. The chain is made from TRBV21-1 and TRBJ1-5; the table's D call, TRBD1, has no DNA check behind it. TRBV21-1 is a pseudogene locus. Sequencing input: T cells isolated from PBMCs. This sequence was found in a human donor in good health. The DNA is TGTGCCAGCAGCAAAGAATATCAGGGGGCGCGGGTACCGGGTCAGCCCCAGCATTTT. It translates as CASSKEYQGARVPGQPQHF.